The 30 T cell receptor beta chains in this list originate from one sample, sequenced in a study of cytomegalovirus exposure and HLA in healthy donors. PCR was performed using 60 Vbeta and 13 Jbeta primers. Here immunoSEQ multiplex PCR was the method, and the copy in TCRdb shows in-frame clones only, minus some. The table lists about 100,000 clones, around 74% of them singletons. Sequenced: PBMCs. The receptor source for this set is a woman aged 40 to 50 in good health and CMV-seropositive.

This chain uses TRBV27 with TRBJ1-2; possible D gene TRBD1, 6 bases. The V gene lost 7 bases and the J gene lost 8 bases, with 17 bases spanning the gap. The germline V gene has CDR1 MNHEY and CDR2 SMNVEV (reference sequence). The CDR3 loop spans 13 amino acids. Written as DNA, the CDR3 is TGTGCCAGCACTGGTCAGGGGTTGGGCGGCTACACCTTC. Translation: CASTGQGLGGYTF.

V and J are TRBV18 and TRBJ2-7, with D uncertain. The CDR3 is 14 amino acids. V was trimmed by 2 bases and J by 2 bases, leaving 10 bases between them. Germline assignment: CDR1 KGHSH and CDR2 LQKENI. This chain's CDR3 is CASSPNWQTYEQYF. CDR3 nucleotide sequence: TGTGCCAGCTCACCAAATTGGCAGACCTACGAGCAGTACTTC.

This clone was counted only a few times. The J gene is TRBJ2-7, the V gene TRBV27, with TRBD1 matching 10 bases. V trimming: 2 bases; J trimming: 7 bases; junction bases outside the gene matches: 8. CDR1 and CDR2 (germline): MNHEY, SMNVEV (reference sequence). This CDR3 has 15 amino acids. This chain's CDR3 is CASSLTGQGFREQYF. The CDR3 nucleotides read TGTGCCAGCAGTTTAACGGGACAGGGGTTCCGGGAGCAGTACTTC.

A few counts support this clone. The chain recombines TRBV4-3 with TRBJ1-3; D perhaps matches TRBD1 (6 bases). V lost 1 base, J lost 4 bases, and 23 bases lay in between. CDR1 and CDR2 (germline): LGHNA, YSLEER. The CDR3 contains 19 residues. CDR3 amino acids: CASSQVYGRARGFGNTIYF. In DNA, the CDR3 is TGCGCCAGCAGCCAAGTTTATGGTAGAGCCAGGGGATTCGGAAACACCATATATTTT.

This clone was detected only a few times. The chain employs TRBV6-5 and TRBJ2-1; TRBD2 aligns across 9 bases. The CDR3 length is 15 residues. The ends lost 6 bases at V and 1 base at J; junction bases unmatched: 4. CDR1 is MNHEY, CDR2 SVGAGI, per germline. CDR3 nucleotides: TGTGCCAGCAGAGTTAGCGGGGGATCCTACAATGAGCAGTTCTTC. This translates into CASRVSGGSYNEQFF.

The chain carries TRBV5-8 and TRBJ1-2, with D possibly TRBD1 on 5 matching bases. The V gene lost 2 bases and the J gene lost 2 bases, with 7 bases spanning the gap. From germline, CDR1 is SGHTS and CDR2 YDEGEE. This CDR3 has 13 amino acids. The CDR3 sequence: CASSLDRNYGYTF. CDR3 in DNA: TGTGCCAGCAGCTTAGACAGAAACTATGGCTACACCTTC. The full variable domain, with the rest looked up from reference TRBV5-8 and TRBJ1-2, is EAGVTQSPTHLIKTRGQQATLRCSPISGHTSVYWYQQALGLGLQFLLWYDEGEERNRGNFPPRFSGRQFPNYSSELNVNALELEDSALYLCASSLDRNYGYTFGSGTRLTVV.

Comment on this clone: Other DNA sequences in the same sample also yield this CDR3. V usage is TRBV6-1 and J usage is TRBJ2-7, with 8 bases fitting TRBD2. The CDR3 consists of 14 residues. Per germline, CDR1 MNHNS and CDR2 SASEGT. The V gene end was trimmed by 3 bases and the J gene end by 2 bases; junction bases not matched to a gene: 3. The CDR3: CASSDTGGPYEQYF. Written as DNA, the CDR3 is TGTGCCAGCAGTGATACGGGGGGGCCCTACGAGCAGTACTTC.

The chain combines TRBV5-1 with TRBJ2-5; 8 bases map to TRBD1. CDR1 is SGHRS, CDR2 YFSETQ, per germline. Losses at the gene ends were 4 bases for V and 5 bases for J; bases not matched to a gene: 4. The CDR3 has 13 residues. CDR3 protein: CASSQDRVETQYF. The CDR3 DNA reads TGCGCCAGCAGCCAGGACAGGGTCGAGACCCAGTACTTC.

V gene TRBV30 combines with J gene TRBJ1-5; D ambiguous. Germline V lookup: CDR1 GTSNPN, CDR2 SVGIG (reference sequence). The CDR3 sequence is 13 residues long. V was trimmed by 3 bases and J by 4 bases, leaving 10 bases between them. CDR3 sequence: CAWSRNTNQPQHF. The CDR3 DNA sequence: TGTGCCTGGAGCCGAAATACTAATCAGCCCCAGCATTTT. Full variable domain (outside the CDR3, taken from reference TRBV30 and TRBJ1-5): SQTIHQWPATLVQPVGSPLSLECTVEGTSNPNLYWYRQAAGRGLQLLFYSVGIGQISSEVPQNLSASRPQDRQFILSSKKLLLSDSGFYLCAWSRNTNQPQHFGDGTRLSIL.

The chain joins TRBV6-5 to TRBJ1-2, with D possibly being TRBD1 (5 bases). Per the germline V gene, CDR1 is MNHEY and CDR2 is SVGAGI. The V gene lost 7 bases and the J gene lost 1 base, with 13 bases spanning the gap. The CDR3 extends over 14 amino acids. Here the CDR3 DNA reads TGTGCCAGCAACGGGGGACTTAATAACTATGGCTACACCTTC. Amino acids: CASNGGLNNYGYTF.

CDR3 sequence: CASSWDRGEKLFF. For the CDR3, the DNA is TGTGCCAGCAGCTGGGACAGGGGTGAAAAACTGTTTTTT. The V call is TRBV7-3, the J call TRBJ1-4; 10 bases match TRBD1. Germline V gives CDR1 SGHTA, CDR2 FQGTGA. The CDR3 totals 13 residues. V was clipped by 4 bases and J by 7 bases; unmatched bases: 0.

This clone was seen a single time. The chain employs TRBV19 and TRBJ1-1, with 7 bases fitting TRBD1. This CDR3 comprises 14 residues. The V gene's germline CDR1 is LNHDA and CDR2 SQIVND (reference sequence). Losses at the gene ends were 5 bases for V and 5 bases for J; bases not matched to a gene: 8. CDR3 in DNA: TGTGCCAGTAGTCCGAAGGGGGCGGTGACTGAAGCTTTCTTT. This gives the protein CASSPKGAVTEAFF.

This chain joins TRBV7-2 and TRBJ1-1; 9 nucleotides match TRBD1. The germline V gene encodes CDR1 SGHTA and CDR2 FQGNSA. The CDR3 runs to 15 residues. J gave up 6 bases and V 2 bases, and 7 bases lay outside the gene matches. The CDR3 region has the DNA TGTGCCAGCAGCTTAAAGGTGGGGACAGGGCCTGAAGCTTTCTTT. Residues: CASSLKVGTGPEAFF.

This chain connects TRBV5-1 to TRBJ2-2; D possibly corresponds to TRBD2 (7 bases). CDR3 length equals 14 residues. CDR1 is SGHRS, CDR2 YFSETQ, per germline. V was shortened by 3 bases and J by 6 bases, with 12 bases between the two germline ends. Here the CDR3 DNA reads TGCGCCAGCAGCTCTGGGGGGGCGGCCGGGGAGCTGTTTTTT. Protein product: CASSSGGAAGELFF.

The chain has TRBV7-2 and TRBJ1-1; D gene ambiguous. This CDR3 spans 13 amino acids. The V gene lost 3 bases and the J gene lost 1 base, with 6 bases spanning the gap. Germline V gene lookup returns CDR1 SGHTA and CDR2 FQGNSA. The CDR3 nucleotides are TGTGCCAGCAGCTTTGGGAGGAACACTGAAGCTTTCTTT. This codes for CASSFGRNTEAFF.

CDR3 DNA: TGTGCCAGCAGGGGACTAGCGGGGGGGGGCGGAGATACGCAGTATTTT. The encoded protein is CASRGLAGGGGDTQYF. The V gene is TRBV6-6, the J gene TRBJ2-3, with TRBD2 identical over 16 bases. The ends lost 6 bases at V and 5 bases at J; junction bases unmatched: 5. Germline V gene data show CDR1 as MNHNY and CDR2 as SVGAGI (reference sequence). The CDR3 consists of 16 residues.

J is TRBJ1-6 and V is TRBV5-1; no definite D call. V lost 0 bases and J 5 bases, leaving 6 bases between the germline ends. This CDR3 has 14 residues. Germline CDR1 reads SGHRS; CDR2 reads YFSETQ. CDR3 in DNA: TGCGCCAGCAGCTTGGGAGGGAATAATTCACCCCTCCACTTT. Its translation is CASSLGGNNSPLHF.

This clone was detected only once. The chain carries TRBV10-3 and TRBJ2-3; a possible D gene is TRBD2 (7 bases). V lost 3 bases to trimming and J lost 6 bases, with 22 bases between them. Germline lookup yields CDR1 ENHRY and CDR2 SYGVKD. The CDR3 extends over 17 amino acids. CDR3 amino acids: CAISESRKGGGLDTQYF. The CDR3, as DNA: TGTGCCATCAGTGAATCCCGTAAGGGGGGGGGCCTCGATACGCAGTATTTT.

This chain uses TRBV7-2 with TRBJ1-1; perhaps TRBD1 as D (5 bases). CDR1 is SGHTA, CDR2 FQGNSA, per germline. V lost 7 bases, J lost 3 bases, and 21 bases lay in between. The CDR3 length is 16 residues. The CDR3 coding sequence is TGTGCCAGCACCACGAACTATGGCAGGGTACACACTGAAGCTTTCTTT. Protein: CASTTNYGRVHTEAFF.

The CDR3 region is CASSSLRGVNNEQFF. The DNA of the CDR3 is TGTGCCAGCAGCTCCCTTCGGGGGGTGAACAATGAGCAGTTCTTC. V usage is TRBV5-6 and J usage is TRBJ2-1, with TRBD2 matching over 7 bases. The CDR3 is 15 residues long. Per the germline V gene, CDR1 is SGHDT and CDR2 is YYEEEE. Unmatched junction bases numbered 8, after V lost 3 bases and J lost 5 bases.

The chain couples TRBV10-2 to TRBJ2-3, with 7 bases that match TRBD2. The CDR3 sequence is 14 residues long. Germline V CDR1 and CDR2: WSHSY, SAAADI. V was clipped by 7 bases and J by 5 bases; unmatched bases: 9. CDR3: CASMRERGGDTQYF. The CDR3 DNA is TGCGCCAGCATGCGGGAGAGGGGTGGAGATACGCAGTATTTT.

V gene TRBV5-4 combines with J gene TRBJ2-1; D is unresolved. Trimming stripped 5 bases from V and 5 bases from J, with 17 bases between. Germline CDR1 and CDR2: SGHNT and YYREEE (reference sequence). The CDR3 has 15 amino acids. CDR3 DNA sequence: TGTGCCAGCAGGTCCGGTTCGAACCTCAACAATGAGCAGTTCTTC. Residues: CASRSGSNLNNEQFF.

The J gene is TRBJ2-7, the V gene TRBV10-3; the D gene is possibly TRBD2 (6 bases). Germline V gives CDR1 ENHRY, CDR2 SYGVKD. The CDR3 contains 14 residues. V was shortened by 4 bases and J by 1 base, with 11 bases between the two germline ends. The CDR3 bases are TGTGCCATCAGTGCCTCGGGAGAGTCCTACGAGCAGTACTTC. Translating it yields CAISASGESYEQYF.

The rearrangement uses TRBV30 and TRBJ1-3; possible D gene TRBD1, 5 bases. CDR3 length equals 12 residues. Trimming shortened V by 3 bases and J by 2 bases, and 5 bases separated the two germline ends. Germline V gives CDR1 GTSNPN, CDR2 SVGIG (reference sequence). The CDR3: CAWRGAGNTIYF. The DNA for the CDR3 is TGTGCCTGGAGAGGGGCTGGAAACACCATATATTTT.

In its sample, this clone was seen a few times. The J gene is TRBJ1-1, the V gene TRBV5-1; TRBD1 might be the D (6 bases). Trimming removed 4 bases at V and 5 bases at J, with 18 bases between. In germline, CDR1 is SGHRS, CDR2 YFSETQ. The CDR3 covers 15 residues. The CDR3 spells CASSQDLGGVTEAFF. For the CDR3, the DNA is TGCGCCAGCAGCCAGGACTTAGGGGGTGTTACTGAAGCTTTCTTT.

The chain has TRBV11-1 and TRBJ2-3, with TRBD2 identical over 12 bases. CDR1 and CDR2 (germline): SGHAT, FQDESV (reference sequence). After removal of 3 bases from V and 4 bases from J, the junction contained 5 bases not matched to a gene. The CDR3 loop spans 16 amino acids. CDR3 residues: CASSFLAGGPADTQYF. The CDR3 bases are TGTGCCAGCAGCTTCCTAGCGGGGGGGCCTGCAGATACGCAGTATTTT.

This clone came up a few times. It is likely a read error, because the conserved phenylalanine at the end of the CDR3 is missing. The DNA is left out, because the CDR3 cannot be placed on it with certainty; the CDR3 is given as TCRdb lists it. CDR3 sequence: CASSLNSLSPTSH. The chain employs TRBV7-9 and TRBJ1-1; the listed D gene, TRBD1, was not tested against the DNA. The CDR3 totals 13 residues, both ends included. In germline, CDR1 is SEHNR, CDR2 FQNEAQ (reference sequence).

The rearrangement uses TRBV5-1 and TRBJ2-7; 10 bases are a match to TRBD1. The CDR3 has 14 residues. V lost 0 bases and J lost 6; bases outside the gene matches: 3. Germline assignment: CDR1 SGHRS and CDR2 YFSETQ. The CDR3 nucleotides are TGCGCCAGCAGCTTGGTAGGGACAGGGGTCGAGCAGTACTTC. Residues: CASSLVGTGVEQYF.

The genes are TRBV4-1 and TRBJ2-4; D uncertain. Germline lookup yields CDR1 MGHRA and CDR2 YSYEKL. Trimming took 3 bases from V and 0 from J, leaving 6 bases between them. The CDR3 runs to 14 residues. As DNA, the CDR3 is TGCGCCAGCAGCCAGTCTCTAGCCAAAAACATTCAGTACTTC. It codes for CASSQSLAKNIQYF.

V gene TRBV7-2 combines with J gene TRBJ2-5; tentative D call: TRBD2 (6 bases). Trimming took 2 bases from V and 1 from J, leaving 11 bases between them. Germline V gene lookup returns CDR1 SGHTA and CDR2 FQGNSA. This CDR3 is 15 amino acids long. The CDR3, as DNA: TGTGCCAGCAGCTTAACCGGGACTCCCCAAGAGACCCAGTACTTC. Residues: CASSLTGTPQETQYF. Using reference TRBV7-2 and TRBJ2-5 for the parts outside the CDR3, the full variable domain is GAGVSQSPSNKVTEKGKDVELRCDPISGHTALYWYRQSLGQGLEFLIYFQGNSAPDKSGLPSDRFSAERTGGSVSTLTIQRTQQEDSAVYLCASSLTGTPQETQYFGPGTRLLVL.